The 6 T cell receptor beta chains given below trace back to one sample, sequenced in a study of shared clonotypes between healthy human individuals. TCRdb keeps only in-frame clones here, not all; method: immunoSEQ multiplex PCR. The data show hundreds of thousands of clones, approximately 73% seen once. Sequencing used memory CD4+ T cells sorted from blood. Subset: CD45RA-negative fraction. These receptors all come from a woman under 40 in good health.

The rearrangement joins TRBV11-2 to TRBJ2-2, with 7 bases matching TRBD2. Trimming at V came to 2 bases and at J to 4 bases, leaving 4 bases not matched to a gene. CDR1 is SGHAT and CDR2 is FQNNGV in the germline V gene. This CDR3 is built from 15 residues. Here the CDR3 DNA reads TGTGCCAGCAGCTTAAGTGGCGGGGGCACCGGGGAGCTGTTTTTT. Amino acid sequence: CASSLSGGGTGELFF.

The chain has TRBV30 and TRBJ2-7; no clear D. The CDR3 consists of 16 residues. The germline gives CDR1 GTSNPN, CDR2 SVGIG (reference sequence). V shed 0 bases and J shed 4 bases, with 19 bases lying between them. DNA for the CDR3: TGTGCCTGGAGTGTACTGGGTCTGCACGATGGGTACGAGCAGTACTTC. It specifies CAWSVLGLHDGYEQYF.

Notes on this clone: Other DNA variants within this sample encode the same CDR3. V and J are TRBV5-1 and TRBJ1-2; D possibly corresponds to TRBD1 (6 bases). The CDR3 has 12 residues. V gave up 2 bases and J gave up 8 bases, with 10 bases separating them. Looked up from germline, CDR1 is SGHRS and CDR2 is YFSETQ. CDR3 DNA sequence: TGCGCCAGCAGCTTACAGGGAGACGGCTACACCTTC. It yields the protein CASSLQGDGYTF.

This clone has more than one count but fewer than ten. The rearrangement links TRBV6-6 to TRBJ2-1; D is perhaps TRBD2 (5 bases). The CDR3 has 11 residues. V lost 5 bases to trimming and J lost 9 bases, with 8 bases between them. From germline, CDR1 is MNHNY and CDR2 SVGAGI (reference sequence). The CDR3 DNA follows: TGTGCCAGCAGTGGCGAGGGTGAGCAGTTCTTC. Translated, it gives CASSGEGEQFF.

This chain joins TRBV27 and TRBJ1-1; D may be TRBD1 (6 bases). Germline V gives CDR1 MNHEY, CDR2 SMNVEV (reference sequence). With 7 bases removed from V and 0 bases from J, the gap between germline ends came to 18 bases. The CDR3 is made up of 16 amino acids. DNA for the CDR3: TGTGCCAGCACCCAACGTCCAGGACAGTTGAACACTGAAGCTTTCTTT. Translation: CASTQRPGQLNTEAFF.

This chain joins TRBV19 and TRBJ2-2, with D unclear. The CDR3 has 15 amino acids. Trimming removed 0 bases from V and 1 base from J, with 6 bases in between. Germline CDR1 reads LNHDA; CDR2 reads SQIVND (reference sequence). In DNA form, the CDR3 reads TGTGCCAGTAGTATAGATGCTTTGAACACCGGGGAGCTGTTTTTT. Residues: CASSIDALNTGELFF. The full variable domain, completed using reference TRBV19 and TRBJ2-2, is DGGITQSPKYLFRKEGQNVTLSCEQNLNHDAMYWYRQDPGQGLRLIYYSQIVNDFQKGDIAEGYSVSREKKESFPLTVTSAQKNPTAFYLCASSIDALNTGELFFGEGSRLTVL.